The 20 T cell receptor beta chains reported below all come from one sample, sequenced in a study of T cell clonality in common variable immunodeficiency. TCRdb's copy holds only in-frame clones and misses some; the assay was immunoSEQ multiplex PCR. Sampling found under 45,000 clones, none seen once. The sequenced sample consisted of peripheral blood mononuclear cells. The receptors originated from a person aged 18 to 75 in good health.

The sample holds many counts of this clone. The read finishes 3 residues shy of the CDR3 end, and the germline J gene is used to complete it. The V gene is TRBV30, the J gene TRBJ2-5; D is possibly TRBD2 (6 bases). The V end was cut by 5 bases, the J end by 5 bases, with 21 bases between. This CDR3 spans 15 amino acids. Germline CDR1 GTSNPN, CDR2 SVGIG (reference sequence). The CDR3 DNA, read in part, is TGTGCCTGGCCTTCAATTTCAAGCGGGCTGGAGACC. Amino acids: CAWPSISSGLET. The whole CDR3 is CAWPSISSGLETQYF.

This clone was seen at least ten times. Coverage ceases 3 residues before the CDR3 finishes, and the germline J gene fills in the end. This chain links TRBV20-1 with TRBJ2-5, with D perhaps matching TRBD1 (6 bases). Germline lookup yields CDR1 DFQATT and CDR2 SNEGSKA (reference sequence). Trimming removed 5 bases from V and 3 bases from J, with 28 bases in between. This CDR3 is 18 amino acids long. CDR3 bases read: TGCAGTGCTGGAGGAGTGGGCGTACAGGGCAGGGCGGAAGAGACC. Its protein is CSAGGVGVQGRAEET. From start to end, the CDR3 is CSAGGVGVQGRAEETQYF.

This clone appeared a few times. The observed sequence ends 3 residues before the CDR3 terminus, with the missing tail filled in from the germline J gene. The chain is built from TRBV18 and TRBJ2-2; a possible D gene is TRBD2 (5 bases). CDR3 length equals 16 residues. Germline values: CDR1 KGHSH, CDR2 LQKENI. The DNA read from the CDR3 is TGTGCCAGCTCACCGCCCAATCAGGACGGACTTGGACCG. This gives the protein CASSPPNQDGLGP. The entire CDR3 reads CASSPPNQDGLGPLFF.

This clone was seen at least ten times. Sequencing ends 3 residues short of the CDR3 end; the germline J gene provides the rest. This chain links TRBV20-1 with TRBJ2-5, with unresolved D. Germline CDR1 DFQATT, CDR2 SNEGSKA (reference sequence). V was shortened by 2 bases and J by 1 base, with 17 bases between the two germline ends. CDR3 length: 16 amino acids. The CDR3 bases that were read are TGCAGTGCTAGACCCACCGTGTTAGCTGTCCAAGAGACC. Translating it yields CSARPTVLAVQET. Given in full, the CDR3 is CSARPTVLAVQETQYF.

In its sample, this clone was seen many times. The CDR3 end is not reached by the read, which stops 3 residues before it; the germline J gene fills it in. This chain connects TRBV5-1 to TRBJ2-2, with 13 bases identical to TRBD2. The CDR3 extends over 15 amino acids. Germline loops: CDR1 SGHRS, CDR2 YFSETQ. Trimming took 4 bases from V and 6 from J; bases not matched to a gene: 3. CDR3 DNA, as far as it was read: TGCGCCAGCAGCCCGGGACTAGCGGGATCCGGGGAG. Translating gives CASSPGLAGSGE. The CDR3 reads in full as CASSPGLAGSGELFF.

Many counts were recorded for this clone. The read stops 3 residues short of the end of the CDR3; the missing end is completed from the germline J gene. The chain employs TRBV28 and TRBJ2-2, with D possibly being TRBD2 (6 bases). Germline V gene sequence: CDR1 MDHEN, CDR2 SYDVKM. This CDR3 is 13 amino acids long. The chain's CDR3 is CASLDRMREKLFF. CDR3 bases read: TGTGCCAGTTTGGATCGGATGCGGGAAAAG.

This clone was seen repeatedly, ten times or more. The missing CDR3 end, 3 residues past where the read stops, is filled in from the germline J gene. The genes are TRBV24-1 and TRBJ2-1; 13 bases line up with TRBD2. V dropped 3 bases and J dropped 5; count of bases not matched to a gene: 6. Germline V gene lookup returns CDR1 KGHDR and CDR2 SFDVKD. The CDR3 length is 17 residues. The CDR3 region is CATSDLGTSGTDNEQFF. The sequenced part of the CDR3 DNA is TGTGCCACCAGTGATCTCGGGACTAGCGGGACCGACAATGAG.

This clone was recorded many times. The read ends 3 residues before the CDR3 terminus; that terminus is restored from the germline J gene. The chain links TRBV18 to TRBJ1-5, with 10 bases aligning to TRBD1. CDR3 size: 16 residues. V was pared by 1 base and J by 1 base, with 1 base of the junction left unmatched. Germline CDR1 is KGHSH and CDR2 is LQKENI. Incomplete CDR3 DNA: TGTGCCAGCTCACCACAGGACAGGGGGAGCAATCAGCCC. It encodes CASSPQDRGSNQP. The entire CDR3 protein is CASSPQDRGSNQPQHF.

A note on this clone: Read coverage stops 3 residues before the CDR3 terminus; the germline J gene supplies the remainder. The chain recombines TRBV19 with TRBJ2-4; D possibly corresponds to TRBD2 (6 bases). From germline, CDR1 is LNHDA and CDR2 SQIVND (reference sequence). The CDR3 consists of 14 residues. CDR3 bases read: TGTGCCAGTAGTATTGGGCCAGGGCTGGGGGGT. Its protein product is CASSIGPGLGG. The whole CDR3 region reads CASSIGPGLGGQYF. Full variable domain (rest looked up from reference TRBV19 and TRBJ2-4): DGGITQSPKYLFRKEGQNVTLSCEQNLNHDAMYWYRQDPGQGLRLIYYSQIVNDFQKGDIAEGYSVSREKKESFPLTVTSAQKNPTAFYLCASSIGPGLGGQYFGAGTRLSVL.

This clone was detected many times. Read coverage stops 3 residues before the CDR3 terminus; the germline J gene supplies the remainder. The chain joins TRBV5-1 to TRBJ2-7; D unresolved. The CDR3 runs to 14 residues. Germline V gene data show CDR1 as SGHRS and CDR2 as YFSETQ. V was clipped by 0 bases and J by 2 bases, with 9 bases between them. CDR3 protein: CASSLDQATYEQYF. The sequenced CDR3 bases are TGCGCCAGCAGCTTGGACCAGGCCACCTACGAG.

At least ten counts were recorded for this clone. The read ends 3 residues before the CDR3 terminus; that terminus is restored from the germline J gene. This chain links TRBV30 with TRBJ2-2; 8 bases fit TRBD2. V was clipped by 6 bases and J by 2 bases; unmatched bases: 11. Germline V gene sequence: CDR1 GTSNPN, CDR2 SVGIG (reference sequence). This CDR3 contains 16 residues. The CDR3 reads CACPPSGSINTGELFF. The DNA read from the CDR3 is TGTGCCTGCCCCCCCAGCGGGAGTATAAACACCGGGGAG.

This clone has a count of ten or more. The observed sequence ends 3 residues before the CDR3 terminus, with the missing tail filled in from the germline J gene. The same CDR3 is also encoded by other DNA sequences in this sample. V is TRBV19 and J is TRBJ2-7; TRBD1 might be the D (6 bases). Per the germline V gene, CDR1 is LNHDA and CDR2 is SQIVND (reference sequence). The length of the CDR3 is 14 residues. The V gene lost 1 base and the J gene lost 2 bases, with 9 bases spanning the gap. CDR3 residues: CASSIVAGAYEQYF. CDR3 bases read: TGTGCCAGTAGTATAGTAGCAGGGGCCTACGAG.

This clone was counted at least ten times. The DNA ends 3 residues before the CDR3 does, and the rest of the CDR3 is filled in from the germline J gene. This chain links TRBV7-9 with TRBJ2-2; D remains unclear. Germline CDR1 SEHNR, CDR2 FQNEAQ (reference sequence). V gave up 10 bases and J gave up 2 bases, with 8 bases separating them. The CDR3 totals 12 residues. Incomplete CDR3 DNA: TGTGCCAATGGTAGTAACACCGGGGAG. This translates into CANGSNTGE. The CDR3 reads in full as CANGSNTGELFF.

This clone was seen many times. The sequence runs out 3 residues before the end of the CDR3; the remainder is reconstructed from the germline J gene. This chain joins TRBV10-3 and TRBJ2-7; TRBD1 matches at 9 bases. The CDR3 is 12 residues long. Looked up from germline, CDR1 is ENHRY and CDR2 is SYGVKD. With V trimmed by 10 bases and J by 5 bases, 6 bases remained unmatched. The CDR3 DNA, read in part, is TGTGCCACCCAGACAGGGGGGAACGAG. Its translation is CATQTGGNE. The complete CDR3 reads CATQTGGNEQYF.

Many counts were recorded for this clone. The read ends 3 residues shy of where the CDR3 ends; the end is completed using the germline J gene. The chain carries TRBV5-1 and TRBJ2-5; 8 bases fit TRBD1. The CDR3 sequence is 14 residues long. Per germline, CDR1 SGHRS and CDR2 YFSETQ. The V gene end was trimmed by 4 bases and the J gene end by 4 bases; junction bases not matched to a gene: 6. CDR3 in amino acids: CASSQGASPETQYF. CDR3 bases read: TGCGCCAGCAGCCAGGGGGCGTCCCCAGAGACC.

This clone has ten or more counts. The DNA ends 3 residues before the CDR3 does, and the rest of the CDR3 is filled in from the germline J gene. The genes are TRBV7-6 and TRBJ2-1, with D perhaps matching TRBD2 (5 bases). Germline V gene data show CDR1 as SGHVS and CDR2 as FNYEAQ. The CDR3 covers 17 residues. The V gene lost 4 bases and the J gene lost 0 bases, with 16 bases spanning the gap. CDR3 sequence reads: CASSSEGPFSSYNEQFF. The covered CDR3 bases are TGTGCCAGCAGCTCCGAGGGCCCCTTTAGCTCCTACAATGAG.

This clone was detected many times. Coverage ceases 3 residues before the CDR3 finishes, and the germline J gene fills in the end. The rearrangement joins TRBV10-3 to TRBJ2-3; 7 nucleotides match TRBD2. V dropped 11 bases and J dropped 6; count of bases not matched to a gene: 8. The germline V gene encodes CDR1 ENHRY and CDR2 SYGVKD. CDR3 size: 12 residues. The CDR3 loop reads CAASPRGDTQYF. The CDR3 bases that were read are TGTGCCGCCTCTCCGCGGGGGGATACG.

Ten or more counts support this clone. The observed sequence ends 3 residues before the CDR3 terminus, with the missing tail filled in from the germline J gene. The chain recombines TRBV2 with TRBJ2-3; 7 nucleotides align to TRBD1. This CDR3 is built from 14 residues. Germline loops: CDR1 SNHLY, CDR2 FYNNEI. CDR3 sequence reads: CASSSGQSNQPQYF. Partial CDR3 DNA: TGTGCCAGCAGCTCGGGACAGTCAAATCAGCCG.

In its sample, this clone was seen many times. The read ends 3 residues before the CDR3 terminus; that terminus is restored from the germline J gene. This rearrangement joins TRBV19 to TRBJ1-5, with D maybe TRBD1 (6 bases). Looked up from germline, CDR1 is LNHDA and CDR2 is SQIVND (reference sequence). The V end was cut by 3 bases, the J end by 2 bases, with 8 bases between. The CDR3 is made up of 14 amino acids. Here the CDR3 reads CASSMGAGNQPQHF. The sequenced CDR3 bases are TGTGCCAGTAGTATGGGGGCCGGCAATCAGCCC.

Ten or more counts support this clone. The missing CDR3 end, 3 residues past where the read stops, is filled in from the germline J gene. The genes are TRBV6-1 and TRBJ2-1; TRBD1 matches at 11 bases. The CDR3 loop spans 15 amino acids. V shed 4 bases and J 4 bases; nucleotides not matched to a gene: 3. Germline assignment: CDR1 MNHNS and CDR2 SASEGT. The covered CDR3 bases are TGTGCCAGCAGTGCCGGGACAGGGGGATACAATGAG. Translation gives CASSAGTGGYNE. The complete CDR3 protein is CASSAGTGGYNEQFF.